The 32 T cell receptor beta chains below all came from one sample that was sequenced in a study of T cell responses to AZD1222 COVID-19 vaccine. Assay used: immunoSEQ multiplex PCR; TCRdb lists only in-frame clones, some missing. The sample holds some 120,000 clones; about 90% are singletons and the top ten take 6.5% to 9%. The material sequenced was peripheral blood, taken on day 0 of AZD1222 vaccination. Receptor source: an adult in good health.

Details on this clone: One junction end disagrees with the germline gene, perhaps due to a read error. Written as DNA, the CDR3 is TGTGCCAGCTCATCACCGTTTCTGGAAGACACTCCGTTCTTC. Translation: CASSSPFLEDTPFF. The rearrangement links TRBV18 to TRBJ2-1, with D unresolved. The germline CDR1 and CDR2 sequences are KGHSH and LQKENI. The CDR3 sequence is 14 residues long.

The chain uses TRBV28 and TRBJ1-4; D is possibly TRBD1 (5 bases). The CDR3 runs 16 residues. The ends were cut back, 1 base at V and 0 bases at J, with 9 bases in the middle. The germline CDR1 and CDR2 sequences are MDHEN and SYDVKM. The CDR3 sequence is CASSLFQGATNEKLFF. The CDR3 nucleotides are TGTGCCAGCAGTTTATTCCAGGGCGCAACTAATGAAAAACTGTTTTTT.

The rearrangement joins TRBV7-3 to TRBJ2-1; TRBD2 might be the D (5 bases). The V end lost 6 bases, the J end lost 8 bases, and 17 bases lay between the germline ends. CDR1 and CDR2 from the germline V gene are SGHTA and FQGTGA. The length of the CDR3 is 14 residues. CDR3 coding DNA: TGTGCCAGCAGTGAGGGCAGTTCACTAGATGAGCAGTTCTTC. As protein: CASSEGSSLDEQFF.

The chain employs TRBV24-1 and TRBJ2-3, with D perhaps given as TRBD1 or TRBD2 (5 bases each). Per germline, CDR1 KGHDR and CDR2 SFDVKD. Trimming cost V 0 bases and J 3 bases, with 12 bases left between them. The CDR3 contains 16 residues. The CDR3 here is CATSDLLGVGTDTQYF. The CDR3 nucleotides read TGTGCCACCAGTGATTTGCTGGGGGTTGGAACAGATACGCAGTATTTT.

This chain uses TRBV28 with TRBJ1-1; 8 nucleotides agree with TRBD1. Germline V CDR1 and CDR2: MDHEN, SYDVKM. CDR3 length: 14 residues. V lost 6 bases, J lost 2 bases, and 5 bases stayed unmatched. CDR3 sequence reads: CASSPGQGNTEAFF. The DNA of the CDR3 is TGTGCCAGCAGCCCAGGACAGGGAAACACTGAAGCTTTCTTT.

The chain employs TRBV12-5 and TRBJ2-6; maybe TRBD1 (5 bases). CDR1 is LGHNT, CDR2 FRNRAP, per germline. The CDR3 runs 15 residues. Trimming stripped 4 bases from V and 0 bases from J, with 7 bases between. The CDR3 loop reads CASGSDSSGANVLTF. Written as DNA, the CDR3 is TGTGCTAGTGGTTCTGACAGCTCTGGGGCCAACGTCCTGACTTTC. Combining the CDR3 with reference TRBV12-5 and TRBJ2-6 gives the whole variable domain DARVTQTPRHKVTEMGQEVTMRCQPILGHNTVFWYRQTMMQGLELLAYFRNRAPLDDSGMPKDRFSAEMPDATLATLKIQPSEPRDSAVYFCASGSDSSGANVLTFGAGSRLTVL.

J is TRBJ1-3 and V is TRBV6-5, with D tentatively TRBD1 (6 bases). The length of the CDR3 is 14 residues. Germline assignment: CDR1 MNHEY and CDR2 SVGAGI. The V and J ends lost 8 bases and 2 bases respectively, with 13 bases between them. DNA for the CDR3: TGTGCCAGCCATCCAGGGGAGGCTGGAAACACCATATATTTT. As protein: CASHPGEAGNTIYF.

The chain employs TRBV11-3 and TRBJ1-1, with D uncertain. Trimming pared 5 bases from V and 4 bases from J, leaving 14 bases between. CDR3 length: 14 amino acids. From germline, CDR1 is SGHNT and CDR2 YENEEA. CDR3 in DNA: TGTGCCAGCAGCGCCAACGGCCCCTCCACTGAAGCTTTCTTT. Its translation is CASSANGPSTEAFF. Looking up the rest from reference TRBV11-3 and TRBJ1-1 gives the full variable domain: EAGVVQSPRYKIIEKKQPVAFWCNPISGHNTLYWYLQNLGQGPELLIRYENEEAVDDSQLPKDRFSAERLKGVDSTLKIQPAELGDSAVYLCASSANGPSTEAFFGQGTRLTVV.

V gene TRBV2 combines with J gene TRBJ1-2; D not certain. Germline CDR1 SNHLY, CDR2 FYNNEI. Trimming shortened V by 3 bases and J by 2 bases, and 7 bases separated the two germline ends. This CDR3 contains 13 residues. The CDR3 loop is CASSEETNYGYTF. The CDR3 nucleotides read TGTGCCAGCAGTGAGGAAACGAACTATGGCTACACCTTC.

The chain couples TRBV3-1 (or the pseudogene TRBV3-2) to TRBJ2-5; no clear D. This CDR3 contains 15 residues. The V gene lost 4 bases and the J gene lost 0 bases, with 12 bases spanning the gap. Germline V CDR1 and CDR2: LGHDT, YNNKEL (reference sequence). The CDR3 loop reads CASSLDTQNQETQYF. DNA of the CDR3: TGTGCCAGCAGCCTTGACACACAAAACCAAGAGACCCAGTACTTC.

This chain connects TRBV30 to TRBJ2-2, with 7 nucleotides matching TRBD1. After removal of 4 bases from V and 6 bases from J, the junction contained 11 bases not matched to a gene. This CDR3 has 15 residues. Germline CDR1 GTSNPN, CDR2 SVGIG (reference sequence). For the CDR3, the DNA is TGTGCCTGGATCAACAGGGGCCGATATGCCGGGGAGCTGTTTTTT. The encoded protein is CAWINRGRYAGELFF.

A few counts support this clone. The chain links TRBV28 to TRBJ2-7; D perhaps matches TRBD2 (5 bases). In germline, CDR1 is MDHEN, CDR2 SYDVKM. The germline V and J ends were trimmed by 5 bases and 2 bases, with 10 bases remaining between them. This CDR3 has 13 amino acids. The CDR3 here is CASSTIGAYEQYF. In DNA form, the CDR3 reads TGTGCCAGCAGTACGATCGGGGCCTACGAGCAGTACTTC.

This clone appeared a few times. The rearrangement uses TRBV6-2 or TRBV6-3 and TRBJ1-5, with D uncertain. The V and J ends lost 6 bases and 0 bases respectively, with 6 bases between them. Looked up from germline, CDR1 is MNHEY and CDR2 is SVGEGT. The CDR3 has 13 amino acids. The CDR3 loop reads CASSGFSNQPQHF. CDR3 bases: TGTGCCAGCAGCGGATTTAGCAATCAGCCCCAGCATTTT.

The gene calls are TRBV29-1 and TRBJ2-7, with D uncertain. CDR1 SQVTM and CDR2 ANQGSEA come from the germline V gene. Trimming removed 0 bases at V and 2 bases at J, with 14 bases between. The CDR3 is 15 residues long. CDR3 sequence (DNA): TGCAGCGTTGAAGATCGACGGTCCCCCGCCTACGAGCAGTACTTC. As protein: CSVEDRRSPAYEQYF.

The V call is TRBV19, the J call TRBJ2-1; tentatively, D is TRBD1 (6 bases). Trimming took off 5 bases at V and 4 bases at J, with 12 bases between the two ends. The V gene's germline CDR1 is LNHDA and CDR2 SQIVND (reference sequence). The CDR3 has 14 amino acids. The CDR3 region has the DNA TGTGCCAGTAGTGGCCCGACAGGTTACAATGAGCAGTTCTTC. It is translated as CASSGPTGYNEQFF.

The V and J genes are TRBV21-1 and TRBJ1-1. TRBV21-1 counts as a pseudogene. The CDR3 spans 15 residues. The CDR3 DNA reads as TGTGCCAGCAGCAAAGATTGGGAAATGAACACTGAAGCTTTCTTT. Translated: CASSKDWEMNTEAFF.

This chain joins TRBV27 and TRBJ1-1; D is possibly TRBD1 (5 bases). CDR3 length: 12 residues. CDR1 and CDR2 from the germline V gene are MNHEY and SMNVEV (reference sequence). Trimming removed 6 bases at V and 7 bases at J, with 12 bases between. The chain's CDR3 is CASRSVGDEAFF. Here the CDR3 DNA reads TGTGCCAGCAGAAGTGTGGGGGATGAAGCTTTCTTT.

This CDR3 reads CATSDRISDGYTF. As DNA, the CDR3 is TGTGCCACCAGTGACCGGATATCGGATGGCTACACCTTC. The chain employs TRBV24-1 and TRBJ1-2; D gene unclear. Trimming took 4 bases from V and 6 from J, leaving 11 bases between them. Germline V CDR1 and CDR2: KGHDR, SFDVKD. The CDR3 has 13 residues.

The J gene is TRBJ2-1, the V gene TRBV5-1; D is possibly TRBD2 (6 bases). The V end lost 1 base, the J end lost 6 bases, and 14 bases lay between the germline ends. The length of the CDR3 is 15 residues. Germline values: CDR1 SGHRS, CDR2 YFSETQ. The CDR3: CASSLLRLEGNEQFF. The CDR3 nucleotides read TGCGCCAGCAGCTTGTTGAGACTAGAGGGCAATGAGCAGTTCTTC.

The rearrangement joins TRBV7-8 to TRBJ2-1; D unresolved. With 5 bases removed from V and 0 bases from J, the gap between germline ends came to 11 bases. The CDR3 runs 15 residues. The germline gives CDR1 SGHVS, CDR2 FQNEAQ. The CDR3 reads CASSRPSYSYNEQFF. CDR3 DNA sequence: TGTGCCAGCAGCCGACCCTCCTACTCCTACAATGAGCAGTTCTTC. Variable domain in full (rest from reference TRBV7-8 and TRBJ2-1): GAGVSQSPRYKVAKRGQDVALRCDPISGHVSLFWYQQALGQGPEFLTYFQNEAQLDKSGLPSDRFFAERPEGSVSTLKIQRTQQEDSAVYLCASSRPSYSYNEQFFGPGTRLTVL.

The V and J genes are TRBV9 and TRBJ1-6; D is uncertain. CDR1 is SGDLS, CDR2 YYNGEE, per germline. This CDR3 is built from 19 residues. The V gene lost 0 bases and the J gene lost 0 bases, with 16 bases spanning the gap. Here the CDR3 DNA reads TGTGCCAGCAGCGTAGATCCCCTCCCCGGGAGCTCCTATAATTCACCCCTCCACTTT. Its translation is CASSVDPLPGSSYNSPLHF.

The rearrangement joins TRBV3-1 (or the pseudogene TRBV3-2) to TRBJ2-2, with D maybe TRBD2 (7 bases). Trimming shortened V by 0 bases and J by 6 bases, and 17 bases separated the two germline ends. Germline V gene data show CDR1 as LGHDT and CDR2 as YNNKEL (reference sequence). The CDR3 has 17 amino acids. CDR3 region: CASSQDLGGRSPGELFF. CDR3 DNA: TGTGCCAGCAGCCAAGATCTCGGGGGGCGTTCCCCCGGGGAGCTGTTTTTT.

V usage is TRBV11-3 and J usage is TRBJ2-2, with D unresolved. This CDR3 is built from 12 residues. Looked up from germline, CDR1 is SGHNT and CDR2 is YENEEA. Deletions cut 5 bases from V and 9 bases from J, with 10 bases between. The DNA for the CDR3 is TGTGCCAGCAGCCCACGTGATAGGGAGCTGTTTTTT. As protein: CASSPRDRELFF.

The chain is built from TRBV5-1 and TRBJ1-1; D unclear. CDR3 length equals 14 residues. V was cut by 5 bases and J by 4 bases, with 15 bases left in between. Germline V lookup: CDR1 SGHRS, CDR2 YFSETQ. CDR3 coding DNA: TGCGCCAGCAGTGACGGGTTAGAAGGCACTGAAGCTTTCTTT. It codes for CASSDGLEGTEAFF.

The J gene is TRBJ2-1, the V gene TRBV9; a weak D match, TRBD1 (6 bases). Trimming pared 0 bases from V and 0 bases from J, leaving 13 bases between. Germline loops: CDR1 SGDLS, CDR2 YYNGEE. The CDR3 covers 17 residues. CDR3 in amino acids: CASSVGVKGDSYNEQFF. The CDR3 nucleotides are TGTGCCAGCAGCGTAGGGGTCAAGGGGGACTCCTACAATGAGCAGTTCTTC.

The chain is built from TRBV2 and TRBJ1-2; D is unclear. The V gene's germline CDR1 is SNHLY and CDR2 FYNNEI. V was shortened by 6 bases and J by 7 bases, with 18 bases between the two germline ends. This CDR3 is built from 14 residues. CDR3: CASRTAGFEGGYTF. The CDR3 DNA is TGTGCCAGCAGGACGGCCGGTTTTGAGGGTGGCTACACCTTC.

The J gene is TRBJ1-1, the V gene TRBV19; D gene uncertain. The length of the CDR3 is 12 residues. Germline V gives CDR1 LNHDA, CDR2 SQIVND (reference sequence). V lost 0 bases and J lost 4, with 3 bases in between. The CDR3 DNA is TGTGCCAGTAGTATAGAATCCACTGAAGCTTTCTTT. Amino acids: CASSIESTEAFF.

The gene calls are TRBV9 and TRBJ2-1; 11 positions match TRBD2. This CDR3 region has 16 residues. Germline V gene lookup returns CDR1 SGDLS and CDR2 YYNGEE. V was pared by 3 bases and J by 5 bases, with 7 bases of the junction left unmatched. CDR3 protein: CASSGSGGETHNEQFF. Written as DNA, the CDR3 is TGTGCCAGCAGCGGTAGCGGGGGGGAAACCCACAATGAGCAGTTCTTC.

This chain uses TRBV28 with TRBJ2-1; D is tentatively TRBD1 or TRBD2 (5 bases each). This CDR3 is 14 amino acids long. Trimming removed 7 bases at V and 7 bases at J, with 17 bases between. Germline lookup yields CDR1 MDHEN and CDR2 SYDVKM. The CDR3 here is CASTLWGRINEQFF. The CDR3, as DNA: TGTGCCAGCACCCTATGGGGGAGAATAAATGAGCAGTTCTTC.

This clone has a single count. One junction end disagrees with the germline gene, perhaps due to a read error. The V and J genes are TRBV11-3 and TRBJ1-6; no clear D gene. This CDR3 spans 14 amino acids. Germline V gene sequence: CDR1 SGHNT, CDR2 YENEEA. CDR3 sequence reads: CASTLWSYNSPLHF. CDR3 nucleotides: TGTGCCAGCACCTTATGGTCCTATAATTCACCCCTCCACTTT.

This sequence joins TRBV5-4 and TRBJ2-2, with 8 nucleotides matching TRBD2. The J segment lost 7 bases and the V segment lost 3 bases, leaving 14 bases of the junction unmatched. CDR1 is SGHNT, CDR2 YYREEE, per germline (reference sequence). The CDR3 has 17 amino acids. The CDR3 sequence is CASSSPGSGMWGGELFF. In nucleotides, the CDR3 is TGTGCCAGCAGCTCTCCGGGTAGCGGGATGTGGGGCGGGGAGCTGTTTTTT.

In DNA form, the CDR3 reads TGTGCCAGCAGCTTAAACGGGCGGGCAGATACGCAGTATTTT. Encoded protein: CASSLNGRADTQYF. This chain links TRBV7-3 with TRBJ2-3; D perhaps matches TRBD2 (5 bases). V lost 1 base and J lost 4, with 9 bases in between. Germline CDR1 reads SGHTA; CDR2 reads FQGTGA. This CDR3 spans 14 amino acids.